The entry that follows covers one T cell receptor beta chain sequence. The CDR3 covers 15 residues. V was cut by 1 base and J by 0 bases, with 8 bases left in between. The germline V gene has CDR1 SGHTA and CDR2 FQGNSA. Terminally differentiated effector memory CD45RA+ cells were left out of the naive CD8 fraction, which was CD45RO-negative and positively selected for CCR7. Sequencing was performed with immunoSEQ multiplex PCR; in TCRdb, only in-frame clones are kept and a portion is missing. The top ten clones hold roughly 1.2% of a sample with around 2,100,000 clones, roughly 95% of them seen once. The source of the sample is a study of shared clonotypes between healthy human individuals.

The clonotype originates from a man aged 18 to 30 in good health. The material sequenced was naive CD8+ T cells sorted from blood. V and J are TRBV7-2 and TRBJ2-3; no clear D gene. CDR3 sequence reads: CASSLGMPSTDTQYF. The CDR3 DNA is TGTGCCAGCAGCTTAGGGATGCCTAGCACAGATACGCAGTATTTT.